The T cell receptor beta chain under discussion was sequenced for a study of blood T cell repertoires in COVID-19. As for the study in general: The United States, Italy and Spain were the sources of the acute and convalescent COVID-19 samples. PBMCs, B-cell-depleted T cells, or T cells provided the cDNA or gDNA that made up the material.

Sequencing was performed with immunoSEQ multiplex PCR; in TCRdb, only in-frame clones are kept and a portion is missing. Altogether approximately 470,000 clones are present, roughly 88% being singletons, with the ten largest covering approximately 3.4%. Material: peripheral blood. The source is a human donor in a cohort sampled during active COVID-19.

The CDR3 coding sequence is TGTGCCAGCAGCCAAGTTCGCAGGGGCGCTGAAGCTTTCTTT. As protein: CASSQVRRGAEAFF. The chain combines TRBV3-1 (or the pseudogene TRBV3-2) with TRBJ1-1, with D tentatively TRBD1 (6 bases). The V and J ends lost 1 base and 6 bases respectively, with 12 bases between them. Looked up from germline, CDR1 is LGHDT and CDR2 is YNNKEL (reference sequence). The CDR3 has 14 amino acids.